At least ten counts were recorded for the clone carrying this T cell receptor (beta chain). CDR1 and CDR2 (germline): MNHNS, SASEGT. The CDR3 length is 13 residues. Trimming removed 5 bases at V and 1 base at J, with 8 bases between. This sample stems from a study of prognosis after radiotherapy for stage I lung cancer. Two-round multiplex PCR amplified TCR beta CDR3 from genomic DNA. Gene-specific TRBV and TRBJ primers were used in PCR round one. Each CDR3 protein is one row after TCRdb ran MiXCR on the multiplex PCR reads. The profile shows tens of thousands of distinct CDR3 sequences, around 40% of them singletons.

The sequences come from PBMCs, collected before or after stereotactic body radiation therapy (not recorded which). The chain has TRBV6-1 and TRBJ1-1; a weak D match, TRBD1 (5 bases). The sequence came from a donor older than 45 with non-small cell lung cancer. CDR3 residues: CASSTTANTEAFF. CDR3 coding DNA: TGTGCCAGCAGTACGACAGCGAACACTGAAGCTTTCTTT.